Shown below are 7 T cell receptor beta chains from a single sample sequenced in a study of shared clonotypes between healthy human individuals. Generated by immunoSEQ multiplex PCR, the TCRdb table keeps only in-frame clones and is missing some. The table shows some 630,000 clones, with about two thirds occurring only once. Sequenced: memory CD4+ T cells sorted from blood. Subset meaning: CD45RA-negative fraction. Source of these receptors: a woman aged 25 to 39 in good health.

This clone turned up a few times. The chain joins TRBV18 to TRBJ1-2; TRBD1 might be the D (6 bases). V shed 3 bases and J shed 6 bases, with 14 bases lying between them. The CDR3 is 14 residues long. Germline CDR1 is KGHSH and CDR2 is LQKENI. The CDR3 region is CASSPTTGADGYTF. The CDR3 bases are TGTGCCAGCTCACCTACCACGGGGGCGGATGGCTACACCTTC.

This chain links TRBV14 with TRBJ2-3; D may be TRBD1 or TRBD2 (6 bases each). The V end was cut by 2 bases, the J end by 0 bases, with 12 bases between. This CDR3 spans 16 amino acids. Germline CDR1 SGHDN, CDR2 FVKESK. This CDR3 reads CASSQTGRTSTDTQYF. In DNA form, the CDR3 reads TGTGCCAGCAGCCAAACAGGGAGGACTAGCACAGATACGCAGTATTTT.

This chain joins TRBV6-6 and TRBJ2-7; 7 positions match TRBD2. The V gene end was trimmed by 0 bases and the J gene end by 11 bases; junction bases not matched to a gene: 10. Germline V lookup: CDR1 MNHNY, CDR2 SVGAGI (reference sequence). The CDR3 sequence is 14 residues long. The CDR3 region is CASSYSSEGREEYF. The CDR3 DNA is TGTGCCAGCAGTTACTCGAGCGAGGGGAGGGAGGAGTACTTC.

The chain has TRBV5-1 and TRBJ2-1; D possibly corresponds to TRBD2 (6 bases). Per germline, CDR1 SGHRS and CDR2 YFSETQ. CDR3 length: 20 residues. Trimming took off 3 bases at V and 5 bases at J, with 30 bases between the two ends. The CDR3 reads CASSSAANRGLFQSNNEQFF. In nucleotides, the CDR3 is TGCGCCAGCAGCTCGGCCGCGAATAGGGGACTTTTTCAATCAAACAATGAGCAGTTCTTC.

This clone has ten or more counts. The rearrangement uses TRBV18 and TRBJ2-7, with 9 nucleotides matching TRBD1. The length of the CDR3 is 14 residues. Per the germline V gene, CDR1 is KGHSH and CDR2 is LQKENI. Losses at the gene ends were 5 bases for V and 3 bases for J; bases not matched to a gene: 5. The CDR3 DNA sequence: TGTGCCAGCTCAAGAATGGGACAGGGCTACGAGCAGTACTTC. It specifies CASSRMGQGYEQYF.

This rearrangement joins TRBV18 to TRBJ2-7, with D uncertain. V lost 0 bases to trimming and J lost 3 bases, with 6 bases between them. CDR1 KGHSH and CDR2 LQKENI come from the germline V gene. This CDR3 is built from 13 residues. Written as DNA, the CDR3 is TGTGCCAGCTCACCACCGGGGAACTACGAGCAGTACTTC. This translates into CASSPPGNYEQYF.

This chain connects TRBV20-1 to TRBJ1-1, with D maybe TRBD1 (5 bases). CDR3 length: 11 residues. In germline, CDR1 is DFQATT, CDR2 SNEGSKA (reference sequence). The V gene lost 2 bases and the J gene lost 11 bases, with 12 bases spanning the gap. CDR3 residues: CSARRGTHAFF. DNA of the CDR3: TGCAGTGCTAGACGGGGGACCCATGCTTTCTTT.